This TCR beta chain was captured in a study of molecular identifiers for immune sequencing clone quantification. Study-wide results and caveats: Same-barcode identical TCR molecules could make highly expanded clones look smaller than they are.

As to this clonotype: The antigen is unknown.

Libraries used roughly 18,000 to 1,000,000 sorted naive CD8 T cells and 10%, 30% or 50% RNA input. The V end lost 2 bases, the J end lost 0 bases, and 11 bases lay between the germline ends. Germline CDR1 SGHVS, CDR2 FNYEAQ. CDR3 size: 17 residues. MiXCR, applied by TCRdb to the PCR reads, yields one record per CDR3 protein. Here the sample spans a few hundred thousand distinct CDR3 sequences, 25% being singletons. The sample comprised naive CD8+ T cells from blood, with Jurkat cell RNA spiked in. The sample's subset: FACS-sorted CD8+CD4-CCR7+CD45RA+ naive T cells. This receptor was obtained from a human donor in good health. Some libraries in this study had Jurkat cell RNA spiked in. The V call is TRBV7-6, the J call TRBJ2-6; the D gene is possibly TRBD1 (5 bases). Written as DNA, the CDR3 is TGTGCCAGCAGCTTACCATGGGGCGACTCTGGGGCCAACGTCCTGACTTTC. Translation gives CASSLPWGDSGANVLTF.